The 24 T cell receptor beta chains listed next were all sequenced from one sample in a study of blood T cell repertoires in COVID-19. The assay was immunoSEQ multiplex PCR, and TCRdb's table has in-frame clones only and misses some. The sample comprises roughly 200,000 clones, approximately 90% of which are singletons, and roughly 6.2% rests with the top ten. What was sequenced was peripheral blood. These receptors were taken from a man aged 55-75 years who had recovered from COVID-19.

The V call is TRBV27, the J call TRBJ2-7; TRBD1 matches 9 bases. Germline lookup yields CDR1 MNHEY and CDR2 SMNVEV (reference sequence). The length of the CDR3 is 15 residues. Trimming removed 4 bases from V and 6 bases from J; junction bases left unmatched: 10. The CDR3 protein is CASSSLQGALSEQYF. CDR3 DNA: TGTGCCAGCAGTTCGCTACAGGGGGCGTTATCCGAGCAGTACTTC.

The chain links TRBV5-1 to TRBJ2-7, with D perhaps matching TRBD2 (6 bases). CDR3 length: 14 amino acids. The germline V gene has CDR1 SGHRS and CDR2 YFSETQ. With 2 bases removed from V and 5 bases from J, the gap between germline ends came to 14 bases. The CDR3 reads CASSFGGTGHEQYF. In DNA, the CDR3 is TGCGCCAGCAGCTTCGGGGGTACCGGCCACGAGCAGTACTTC.

The chain is built from TRBV27 and TRBJ2-3; tentative D call: TRBD1 (7 bases). The CDR3 sequence is 14 residues long. Germline CDR1 and CDR2: MNHEY and SMNVEV (reference sequence). The germline V and J ends were trimmed by 6 bases and 5 bases, with 15 bases remaining between them. The CDR3 is CASRAAGGQDTQYF. The CDR3 coding sequence is TGTGCCAGCAGGGCGGCAGGGGGGCAAGATACGCAGTATTTT.

The chain joins TRBV20-1 to TRBJ1-4; TRBD1 matches at 8 bases. Germline assignment: CDR1 DFQATT and CDR2 SNEGSKA (reference sequence). The CDR3 length is 13 residues. Trimming cost V 3 bases and J 6 bases; bases outside gene matches: 3. The CDR3 DNA is TGCAGTGCTAGTACAGGGGGAGATGAAAAACTGTTTTTT. Amino acids: CSASTGGDEKLFF.

J is TRBJ1-2 and V is TRBV5-6; TRBD1 is a possible D gene (5 bases). V lost 4 bases and J 1 base, leaving 14 bases between the germline ends. The CDR3 totals 15 residues. Germline CDR1 is SGHDT and CDR2 is YYEEEE. CDR3 region: CASSPDSTFNYGYTF. CDR3 sequence (DNA): TGTGCCAGCAGCCCAGACAGTACCTTTAACTATGGCTACACCTTC.

The chain carries TRBV19 and TRBJ2-2; the D is unclear. Trimming cost V 1 base and J 4 bases, with 13 bases left between them. CDR3 length: 16 amino acids. Germline lookup yields CDR1 LNHDA and CDR2 SQIVND (reference sequence). The CDR3 protein is CASSIVDFPGTGELFF. The DNA for the CDR3 is TGTGCCAGTAGTATAGTGGATTTTCCGGGCACCGGGGAGCTGTTTTTT.

V and J are TRBV5-1 and TRBJ1-1; TRBD1 matches 8 bases. The J segment lost 4 bases and the V segment lost 4 bases, leaving 9 bases of the junction unmatched. The CDR3 loop spans 15 amino acids. The germline V gene encodes CDR1 SGHRS and CDR2 YFSETQ. The CDR3 loop reads CASSATGTGATEAFF. CDR3 in DNA: TGCGCCAGCAGCGCGACCGGGACAGGAGCCACTGAAGCTTTCTTT.

This chain links TRBV7-3 with TRBJ2-1; 11 nucleotides line up with TRBD2. With V trimmed by 1 base and J by 5 bases, 1 base remained unmatched. This CDR3 spans 15 amino acids. Germline lookup yields CDR1 SGHTA and CDR2 FQGTGA. The CDR3 loop reads CASSLRLAGHNEQFF. The CDR3 DNA is TGTGCCAGCAGCTTAAGACTAGCGGGACACAATGAGCAGTTCTTC. Full variable domain (remainder filled in from reference TRBV7-3 and TRBJ2-1): GAGVSQTPSNKVTEKGKYVELRCDPISGHTALYWYRQSLGQGPEFLIYFQGTGAADDSGLPNDRFFAVRPEGSVSTLKIQRTERGDSAVYLCASSLRLAGHNEQFFGPGTRLTVL.

The rearrangement joins TRBV11-2 to TRBJ1-5; D not certain. Germline CDR1 and CDR2: SGHAT and FQNNGV. This CDR3 region has 14 residues. The V end lost 1 base, the J end lost 5 bases, and 9 bases lay between the germline ends. The CDR3 DNA reads as TGTGCCAGCAGCTTAGCCTACGCCGATCAGCCCCAGCATTTT. Protein product: CASSLAYADQPQHF.

This chain joins TRBV7-6 and TRBJ2-1; D is possibly TRBD1 (5 bases). V lost 5 bases and J lost 1, with 27 bases in between. This CDR3 spans 20 amino acids. CDR1 and CDR2 (germline): SGHVS, FNYEAQ. The DNA for the CDR3 is TGTGCCAGCAGCCCCCGAAGAATGACTCAGGGTACGTTATCCTACAATGAGCAGTTCTTC. As protein: CASSPRRMTQGTLSYNEQFF.

The chain recombines TRBV30 with TRBJ1-1, with D perhaps TRBD1 (5 bases). The CDR3 covers 14 residues. The germline CDR1 and CDR2 sequences are GTSNPN and SVGIG (reference sequence). V lost 0 bases and J lost 5, with 13 bases in between. The DNA for the CDR3 is TGTGCCTGGAGTGTGGCGGGGCTATGGACTGAAGCTTTCTTT. The encoded protein is CAWSVAGLWTEAFF.

This clone was found once. The rearrangement links TRBV19 to TRBJ1-6; TRBD1 matches 11 bases. CDR1 is LNHDA and CDR2 is SQIVND in the germline V gene (reference sequence). Germline trimming cut 3 bases from V and 9 bases from J; bases unmatched to any gene: 4. This CDR3 has 15 amino acids. The chain's CDR3 is CASSIGGTGGSPLHF. Written as DNA, the CDR3 is TGTGCCAGTAGTATCGGCGGGACAGGGGGTTCACCCCTCCACTTT.

The rearrangement links TRBV5-3 to TRBJ1-5, with D unclear. TRBV5-3 is filed as an ORF, its function uncertain. CDR3 length: 17 residues. Trimming stripped 4 bases from V and 0 bases from J, with 17 bases between. CDR3 DNA sequence: TGTGCCAGAAGCCGGGCGAGGGCCTCTTATAGCAATCAGCCCCAGCATTTT. Translating gives CARSRARASYSNQPQHF.

The chain joins TRBV9 to TRBJ2-1, with TRBD2 identical over 10 bases. Per germline, CDR1 SGDLS and CDR2 YYNGEE. The CDR3 covers 14 residues. V was clipped by 4 bases and J by 8 bases; unmatched bases: 6. CDR3 bases: TGTGCCAGCAGCAAACTAGCGGGAAAGGATGAGCAGTTCTTC. It specifies CASSKLAGKDEQFF.

The chain's CDR3 is CATSNYADTQYF. In DNA form, the CDR3 reads TGTGCCACCAGTAATTACGCGGATACGCAGTATTTT. The chain carries TRBV24-1 and TRBJ2-3; D not certain. The CDR3 contains 12 residues. Germline V CDR1 and CDR2: KGHDR, SFDVKD. The V end was cut by 6 bases, the J end by 6 bases, with 9 bases between.

The chain joins TRBV6-4 to TRBJ2-1; perhaps TRBD2 as D (5 bases). The CDR3 is 13 amino acids. V was pared by 6 bases and J by 0 bases, with 6 bases between. Germline V CDR1 and CDR2: MRHNA, SNTAGT. The CDR3 DNA reads TGTGCCAGCAGCGCGGGCTCCTACAATGAGCAGTTCTTC. This gives the protein CASSAGSYNEQFF.

The chain joins TRBV15 to TRBJ2-1; 9 bases line up with TRBD2. Looked up from germline, CDR1 is LNHNV and CDR2 is YYDKDF (reference sequence). V lost 1 base and J lost 9; bases outside the gene matches: 7. The CDR3 length is 15 residues. Written as DNA, the CDR3 is TGTGCCACCAGCAGAGGACCGGGACTAGCCGTTGAGCAGTTCTTC. Translating it yields CATSRGPGLAVEQFF.

This chain links TRBV5-6 with TRBJ2-7, with TRBD1 identical over 10 bases. The CDR3 runs to 16 residues. Germline V CDR1 and CDR2: SGHDT, YYEEEE. J lost 1 base, V lost 4 bases, and 8 bases had no gene match. CDR3 loop: CASSLPGQGESYEQYF. The CDR3 nucleotides read TGTGCCAGCAGCCTCCCCGGACAGGGGGAGTCCTACGAGCAGTACTTC.

V is TRBV18 and J is TRBJ1-1, with D perhaps TRBD1 (6 bases). This CDR3 region has 16 residues. CDR1 and CDR2 from the germline V gene are KGHSH and LQKENI. Trimming removed 4 bases at V and 1 base at J, with 16 bases between. The chain's CDR3 is CASSLPGQPTNTEAFF. CDR3 DNA sequence: TGTGCCAGCTCACTGCCCGGACAGCCTACGAACACTGAAGCTTTCTTT.

J is TRBJ2-5 and V is TRBV3-1 (or the pseudogene TRBV3-2), with D perhaps TRBD1 (5 bases). CDR3 size: 14 residues. The germline gives CDR1 LGHDT, CDR2 YNNKEL (reference sequence). V was cut by 1 base and J by 5 bases, with 11 bases left in between. Here the CDR3 reads CASSQGGRAETQYF. CDR3 nucleotides: TGTGCCAGCAGCCAAGGAGGCAGGGCGGAGACCCAGTACTTC.

The gene calls are TRBV30 and TRBJ1-5; the D is unclear. The CDR3 is 14 residues long. Looked up from germline, CDR1 is GTSNPN and CDR2 is SVGIG (reference sequence). Trimming pared 2 bases from V and 5 bases from J, leaving 13 bases between. The CDR3 sequence: CAWSLNPRDQPQHF. The DNA of the CDR3 is TGTGCCTGGAGTCTAAACCCGCGAGATCAGCCCCAGCATTTT.

This sequence joins TRBV28 and TRBJ1-2; D possibly corresponds to TRBD1 (6 bases). This CDR3 has 13 amino acids. Germline assignment: CDR1 MDHEN and CDR2 SYDVKM. V lost 6 bases and J 4 bases, leaving 12 bases between the germline ends. Here the CDR3 reads CASSNRAPYGYTF. The CDR3 DNA reads TGTGCCAGCAGCAACAGGGCCCCCTATGGCTACACCTTC.

This chain joins TRBV13 and TRBJ2-7; tentatively, D is TRBD1 (5 bases). Trimming removed 5 bases at V and 2 bases at J, with 13 bases between. The CDR3 spans 14 residues. The germline CDR1 and CDR2 sequences are PRHDT and FYEKMQ (reference sequence). The CDR3 is CASSPQGFTYEQYF. As DNA, the CDR3 is TGTGCCAGCAGCCCCCAGGGTTTCACCTACGAGCAGTACTTC. The full variable domain, completed using reference TRBV13 and TRBJ2-7, is AAGVIQSPRHLIKEKRETATLKCYPIPRHDTVYWYQQGPGQDPQFLISFYEKMQSDKGSIPDRFSAQQFSDYHSELNMSSLELGDSALYFCASSPQGFTYEQYFGPGTRLTVT.

The chain couples TRBV6-5 to TRBJ1-2; tentatively, D is TRBD1 (5 bases). The germline gives CDR1 MNHEY, CDR2 SVGAGI. The CDR3 has 14 residues. The V gene lost 6 bases and the J gene lost 3 bases, with 14 bases spanning the gap. CDR3 region: CASRRGADHYGYTF. Written as DNA, the CDR3 is TGTGCCAGCAGGCGTGGGGCAGACCACTATGGCTACACCTTC.